The rows below give T cell receptor beta chains drawn from one sample of a study of CD49a tissue-resident CD8 T cells in human skin. Profiled with immunoSEQ multiplex PCR; TCRdb holds only in-frame clones, not every one. The sample table sets out 15 to 20 clones. Sequenced input: CD103+ CD49a+ CD8+ T cells sorted from skin epidermis. The receptors derive from a human donor in good health. The CDR3 runs from the conserved cysteine through the conserved F or W. The D gene is left open where the match is weak. Clone size is shown for a subset of rows, as once, few, many or a class of expanded clone.

j_call clone_size d_call v_call cdr3_aa cdr3_nt
TRBJ2-6 NA NA TRBV29-1 CSVRVLLQSRANVLTF TGCAGCGTTCGCGTTCTACTACAAAGTCGGGCCAACGTCCTGACTTTC
TRBJ2-6 once NA TRBV9 CASINGLKQSRANVLTF TGTGCCAGCATTAATGGACTCAAACAAAGTCGGGCCAACGTCCTGACTTTC
TRBJ2-6 NA NA TRBV9 CASFSRIKQSRANVLTF TGTGCCAGCTTTTCTCGTATCAAACAAAGTCGGGCCAACGTCCTGACTTTC
TRBJ1-5 NA NA TRBV5-6 CASSLSRGNQPQHF TGTGCCAGCAGCTTAAGTCGGGGGAATCAGCCCCAGCATTTT